These 26 T cell receptor beta chains originate from one sample sequenced in a study of pediatric ulcerative colitis. Generated by immunoSEQ multiplex PCR, the TCRdb table keeps only in-frame clones and is missing some. In the table there are about 64,000 clones, approximately 87% of which are singletons. The sequenced material came from blood. The receptor source for this set is a boy aged 10-17 years with severe ulcerative colitis.

The chain recombines TRBV11-3 with TRBJ1-1, with D possibly being TRBD1 (5 bases). The germline V gene encodes CDR1 SGHNT and CDR2 YENEEA. The CDR3 runs 14 residues. The V gene lost 5 bases and the J gene lost 3 bases, with 13 bases spanning the gap. CDR3 region: CASSADRGDTEAFF. CDR3 DNA sequence: TGTGCCAGCAGCGCTGACAGAGGCGACACTGAAGCTTTCTTT.

The chain couples TRBV18 to TRBJ2-7, with 11 nucleotides matching TRBD2. The V and J ends lost 6 bases and 1 base, in that order; junction bases with no gene match: 11. The CDR3 loop spans 17 amino acids. Germline CDR1 reads KGHSH; CDR2 reads LQKENI. The CDR3 sequence: CASSVETSGSGSYEQYF. The CDR3 DNA is TGTGCCAGCTCGGTCGAAACTAGCGGGAGTGGATCCTACGAGCAGTACTTC. Using reference TRBV18 and TRBJ2-7 for the parts outside the CDR3, the full variable domain is NAGVMQNPRHLVRRRGQEARLRCSPMKGHSHVYWYRQLPEEGLKFMVYLQKENIIDESGMPKERFSAEFPKEGPSILRIQQVVRGDSAAYFCASSVETSGSGSYEQYFGPGTRLTVT.

The chain uses TRBV19 and TRBJ1-1; 9 nucleotides agree with TRBD1. This CDR3 has 12 residues. Trimming at V came to 6 bases and at J to 7 bases, leaving 3 bases not matched to a gene. Per germline, CDR1 LNHDA and CDR2 SQIVND (reference sequence). CDR3 in amino acids: CASSTDRGEAFF. The CDR3, as DNA: TGTGCCAGTAGCACGGACAGGGGTGAAGCTTTCTTT.

The V gene is TRBV27, the J gene TRBJ2-5; 9 bases are a match to TRBD2. Germline CDR1 is MNHEY and CDR2 is SMNVEV (reference sequence). The CDR3 totals 13 residues. J gave up 12 bases and V 2 bases, and 7 bases lay outside the gene matches. The CDR3 DNA reads TGTGCCAGCAGTTTAAGACTAGCGGAGATAGAGTACTTC. Translating it yields CASSLRLAEIEYF.

The rearrangement links TRBV7-2 to TRBJ2-3, with D unclear. The CDR3 sequence is 13 residues long. Germline loops: CDR1 SGHTA, CDR2 FQGNSA. V gave up 3 bases and J gave up 2 bases, with 6 bases separating them. The DNA for the CDR3 is TGTGCCAGCAGCTTGGGGTTCACAGATACGCAGTATTTT. Its protein product is CASSLGFTDTQYF.

This clone has only one observation. V and J are TRBV30 and TRBJ2-6, with TRBD1 identical over 7 bases. The CDR3 sequence is 14 residues long. J was trimmed by 4 bases and V by 2 bases; bases with no gene match: 2. The germline gives CDR1 GTSNPN, CDR2 SVGIG (reference sequence). DNA of the CDR3: TGTGCCTGGAGTAGGGGACAGGGGGCCAACGTCCTGACTTTC. Translated: CAWSRGQGANVLTF.

The chain uses TRBV18 and TRBJ1-1; D gene unclear. Looked up from germline, CDR1 is KGHSH and CDR2 is LQKENI. Trimming shortened V by 2 bases and J by 3 bases, and 4 bases separated the two germline ends. The CDR3 length is 12 residues. CDR3 region: CASSPGDTEAFF. CDR3 DNA: TGTGCCAGCTCACCAGGGGACACTGAAGCTTTCTTT. Based on the CDR3 plus reference TRBV18 and TRBJ1-1, the full variable domain is NAGVMQNPRHLVRRRGQEARLRCSPMKGHSHVYWYRQLPEEGLKFMVYLQKENIIDESGMPKERFSAEFPKEGPSILRIQQVVRGDSAAYFCASSPGDTEAFFGQGTRLTVV.

V and J are TRBV5-1 and TRBJ2-5, with 9 nucleotides matching TRBD2. In germline, CDR1 is SGHRS, CDR2 YFSETQ. J lost 9 bases, V lost 3 bases, and 12 bases had no gene match. CDR3 size: 15 residues. CDR3 residues: CASSWAPTSGEAQYF. In nucleotides, the CDR3 is TGCGCCAGCAGCTGGGCCCCGACTAGCGGCGAAGCCCAGTACTTC.

The V call is TRBV10-2, the J call TRBJ2-1, with D perhaps TRBD2 (6 bases). This CDR3 comprises 13 residues. Germline V lookup: CDR1 WSHSY, CDR2 SAAADI. V was shortened by 4 bases and J by 3 bases, with 7 bases between the two germline ends. CDR3 DNA: TGCGCCAGCAGTGGGACTATCTACAATGAGCAGTTCTTC. This sequence encodes CASSGTIYNEQFF.

The gene calls are TRBV6-5 and TRBJ2-6, with D unclear. V was shortened by 6 bases and J by 1 base, with 4 bases between the two germline ends. Looked up from germline, CDR1 is MNHEY and CDR2 is SVGAGI. CDR3 length: 13 residues. CDR3 nucleotides: TGTGCCAGCAGGGTATCTGGGGCCAACGTCCTGACTTTC. It encodes CASRVSGANVLTF.

Only one count was recorded for this clone. The chain combines TRBV15 with TRBJ2-7; 9 bases align to TRBD1. This CDR3 contains 14 residues. In germline, CDR1 is LNHNV, CDR2 YYDKDF (reference sequence). V dropped 6 bases and J dropped 4; count of bases not matched to a gene: 7. For the CDR3, the DNA is TGTGCCACCAGTGCGCCGGGACAGGGTTACGAGCAGTACTTC. This sequence encodes CATSAPGQGYEQYF.

CDR3 sequence reads: CASSQGETSGSYNEQFF. DNA for the CDR3: TGCGCCAGCAGCCAGGGGGAGACTAGCGGGTCCTACAATGAGCAGTTCTTC. The chain employs TRBV4-3 and TRBJ2-1, with 10 bases aligning to TRBD2. The CDR3 has 17 residues. Germline V lookup: CDR1 LGHNA, CDR2 YSLEER. J lost 1 base, V lost 3 bases, and 6 bases had no gene match.

This clone was seen once. This chain links TRBV19 with TRBJ2-2; D uncertain. The V gene's germline CDR1 is LNHDA and CDR2 SQIVND (reference sequence). V was pared by 4 bases and J by 0 bases, with 0 bases between. This CDR3 has 12 amino acids. DNA for the CDR3: TGTGCCAGTAGTACGAACACCGGGGAGCTGTTTTTT. Translating gives CASSTNTGELFF.

This rearrangement joins TRBV6-1 to TRBJ2-7; TRBD2 agrees at 9 bases. The CDR3 covers 16 residues. V gave up 2 bases and J gave up 5 bases; unmatched junction bases: 10. In germline, CDR1 is MNHNS, CDR2 SASEGT. The CDR3 region has the DNA TGTGCCAGCAGTGAAAAATTCGCGGGAGGGACCCACGAGCAGTACTTC. This translates into CASSEKFAGGTHEQYF.

The sample holds a few counts of this clone. The chain links TRBV19 to TRBJ1-5; D is undetermined. The V end lost 6 bases, the J end lost 2 bases, and 14 bases lay between the germline ends. In germline, CDR1 is LNHDA, CDR2 SQIVND (reference sequence). The CDR3 contains 15 residues. CDR3 protein: CASSRWGQGNQPQHF. CDR3 nucleotides: TGTGCCAGTAGCCGCTGGGGTCAGGGCAATCAGCCCCAGCATTTT.

This chain links TRBV7-2 with TRBJ2-7; a possible D gene is TRBD2 (6 bases). Germline V gene lookup returns CDR1 SGHTA and CDR2 FQGNSA. Between the trimmed V and J ends, which lost 5 bases and 3 bases, there was a span of 14 bases. The CDR3 length is 14 residues. The CDR3, as DNA: TGTGCCAGCAGCCCATTGACTAGTCTCTACGAGCAGTACTTC. Protein: CASSPLTSLYEQYF.

V gene TRBV13 combines with J gene TRBJ2-2; D call uncertain. CDR3 size: 15 residues. The germline V gene has CDR1 PRHDT and CDR2 FYEKMQ (reference sequence). With 5 bases removed from V and 1 base from J, the gap between germline ends came to 11 bases. CDR3 region: CASSPDTMNTGELFF. DNA for the CDR3: TGTGCCAGCAGCCCCGACACGATGAACACCGGGGAGCTGTTTTTT.

The chain recombines TRBV6-1 with TRBJ1-2; no reliable D call. Per germline, CDR1 MNHNS and CDR2 SASEGT. Trimming stripped 3 bases from V and 5 bases from J, with 16 bases between. The CDR3 spans 15 residues. CDR3 DNA sequence: TGTGCCAGCAGTGACGAGACTGCCGGTAGTTATGGCTACACCTTC. Its translation is CASSDETAGSYGYTF.

V is TRBV15 and J is TRBJ1-1, with 8 bases identical to TRBD1. The CDR3 sequence is 17 residues long. Trimming cost V 5 bases and J 1 base; bases outside gene matches: 12. CDR1 LNHNV and CDR2 YYDKDF come from the germline V gene (reference sequence). DNA of the CDR3: TGTGCCACCAGCCCGATTACGCAGGGGGCGGCGAACACTGAAGCTTTCTTT. It translates to CATSPITQGAANTEAFF.

This chain uses TRBV11-3 with TRBJ2-7; 7 nucleotides line up with TRBD1. Trimming cost V 2 bases and J 1 base; bases outside gene matches: 8. The CDR3 has 16 residues. Germline CDR1 is SGHNT and CDR2 is YENEEA. CDR3 coding DNA: TGTGCCAGCAGCTTACCCCCCGGGACAGCTTCCTACGAGCAGTACTTC. Amino acid sequence: CASSLPPGTASYEQYF.

The V call is TRBV15, the J call TRBJ1-2; possibly TRBD1 for D (5 bases). V lost 3 bases to trimming and J lost 8 bases, with 22 bases between them. Germline V gene lookup returns CDR1 LNHNV and CDR2 YYDKDF (reference sequence). The CDR3 has 16 amino acids. CDR3 loop: CATSRPDMKRGAGYTF. In nucleotides, the CDR3 is TGTGCCACCAGCAGGCCGGACATGAAGCGCGGTGCGGGCTACACCTTC.

The chain carries TRBV6-1 and TRBJ1-4; TRBD1 is a possible D gene (6 bases). The V and J ends lost 5 bases and 13 bases respectively, with 11 bases between them. The length of the CDR3 is 11 residues. The germline CDR1 and CDR2 sequences are MNHNS and SASEGT. The CDR3 coding sequence is TGTGCCAGCAGTCAGGCAGGGGTACTGTTTTTT. Translation: CASSQAGVLFF.

The V gene is TRBV5-1, the J gene TRBJ1-1; no reliable D call. Trimming removed 3 bases from V and 1 base from J, with 13 bases in between. Per germline, CDR1 SGHRS and CDR2 YFSETQ. The CDR3 spans 15 residues. CDR3 sequence reads: CASSSNPAGNTEAFF. CDR3 nucleotide sequence: TGCGCCAGCAGCTCCAACCCGGCAGGGAACACTGAAGCTTTCTTT.

The chain is built from TRBV7-9 and TRBJ1-3, with D possibly matching TRBD1 (6 bases). This CDR3 is built from 17 residues. Germline CDR1 reads SEHNR; CDR2 reads FQNEAQ (reference sequence). V was trimmed by 4 bases and J by 4 bases, leaving 20 bases between them. CDR3 residues: CASSYSQGGGTGNTIYF. CDR3 nucleotides: TGTGCCAGCAGCTACAGTCAAGGAGGGGGAACGGGAAACACCATATATTTT.

The chain couples TRBV29-1 to TRBJ2-2; the D gene is possibly TRBD2 (5 bases). CDR3 length: 13 amino acids. V was trimmed by 8 bases and J by 0 bases, leaving 10 bases between them. CDR1 and CDR2 from the germline V gene are SQVTM and ANQGSEA. Here the CDR3 reads CSSKDSNTGELFF. The CDR3 nucleotides read TGCAGCTCAAAGGACTCGAACACCGGGGAGCTGTTTTTT.

V is TRBV18 and J is TRBJ1-1; no definite D call. Germline values: CDR1 KGHSH, CDR2 LQKENI. Trimming removed 2 bases from V and 6 bases from J, with 7 bases in between. CDR3 length: 12 amino acids. CDR3 sequence: CASSPSVAEAFF. CDR3 DNA sequence: TGTGCCAGCTCACCATCGGTCGCTGAAGCTTTCTTT.